This entry is about one TCR beta chain. This sample was taken from a study of PD-1 blockade in classical Hodgkin lymphoma. Method: immunoSEQ multiplex PCR; TCRdb's copy keeps in-frame clones and lacks some. The data show about 85,000 clones, with nearly 95% seen just once and about 2.7% held by the top ten. Each patient's relapse followed autologous stem cell transplantation, and brentuximab vedotin exposure varied. This CDR3 is built from 15 residues. Per germline, CDR1 SGDLS and CDR2 YYNGEE. The junction had 7 bases not matched to a gene; V was cut back by 2 bases and J by 4 bases. The sequence derives from a human donor with classical Hodgkin lymphoma. The V call is TRBV9, the J call TRBJ2-7; 9 positions match TRBD2. This specimen was peripheral blood mononuclear cells (PBMCs), taken before the second cycle of nivolumab. CDR3 region: CASSVLAGSGYEQYF. The DNA of the CDR3 is TGTGCCAGCAGCGTCCTAGCGGGAAGTGGATACGAGCAGTACTTC.